This T cell receptor beta chain was captured in a study of T cell responses to AZD1222 COVID-19 vaccine. Study results and limitations: The breadth and depth of Spike-specific TCRs increased once two AZD1222 doses had been given. Unmutated variant regions are reportedly targeted by nearly half of spike-specific TCRs.

The protocol was immunoSEQ multiplex PCR, while the TCRdb copy is restricted to in-frame clones and leaves out a portion. The top ten clones hold 2.6% of a sample with more than 100,000 clones, about nine tenths of them seen once. Germline CDR1 LGHDT, CDR2 YNNKEL (reference sequence). The CDR3 spans 18 residues. Trimming stripped 4 bases from V and 5 bases from J, with 26 bases between. In regard to this clone: The antigen is unknown.

Sequences were derived from peripheral blood, sampled 28 days after the second AZD1222 dose. This chain connects TRBV3-1 (or the pseudogene TRBV3-2) to TRBJ1-1; possibly TRBD1 for D (5 bases). The receptor comes from an adult who received the AZD1222 COVID-19 vaccine. The CDR3 DNA sequence: TGTGCCAGCAGCCCGGCCTCGAACGTTAGGGGCCAGGGAACTGAAGCTTTCTTT. Translated, it gives CASSPASNVRGQGTEAFF.